This T cell receptor (beta chain) stems from a study of blood T cell repertoires in COVID-19. Here immunoSEQ multiplex PCR was the method, and the copy in TCRdb shows in-frame clones only, minus some. The table includes under 200,000 clones, roughly 84% detected once. V lost 2 bases and J 6 bases, leaving 8 bases between the germline ends. This CDR3 comprises 12 residues. CDR1 SGHDT and CDR2 YYEEEE come from the germline V gene. The chain has TRBV5-6 and TRBJ1-1, with D maybe TRBD1 (5 bases). The sequence was collected from a human donor in a cohort sampled during active COVID-19. Material: peripheral blood. The CDR3 reads CASSFVGAEAFF. The CDR3 nucleotides read TGTGCCAGCAGCTTCGTAGGGGCTGAAGCTTTCTTT. The full variable domain, completed using reference TRBV5-6 and TRBJ1-1, is DAGVTQSPTHLIKTRGQQVTLRCSPKSGHDTVSWYQQALGQGPQFIFQYYEEEERQRGNFPDRFSGHQFPNYSSELNVNALLLGDSALYLCASSFVGAEAFFGQGTRLTVV.